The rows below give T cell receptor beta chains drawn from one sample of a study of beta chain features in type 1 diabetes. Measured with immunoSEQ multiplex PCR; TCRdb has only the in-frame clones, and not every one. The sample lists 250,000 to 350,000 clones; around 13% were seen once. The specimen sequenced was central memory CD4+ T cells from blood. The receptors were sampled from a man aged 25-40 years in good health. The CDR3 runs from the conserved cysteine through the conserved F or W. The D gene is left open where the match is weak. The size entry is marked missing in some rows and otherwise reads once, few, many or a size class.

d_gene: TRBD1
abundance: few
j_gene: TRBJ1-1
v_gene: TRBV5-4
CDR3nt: TGTGCCAGCAGCTTGGGGCAGGGGGCGCAGATGATGAACACTGAAGCTTTCTTT
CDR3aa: CASSLGQGAQMMNTEAFF

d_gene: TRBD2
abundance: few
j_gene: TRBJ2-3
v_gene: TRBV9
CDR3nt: TGTGCCAGCACTCGGCTAGCGGGTTCTCCGCAGTATTTT
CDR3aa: CASTRLAGSPQYF

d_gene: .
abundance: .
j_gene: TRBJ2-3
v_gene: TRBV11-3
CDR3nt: TGTGCCAGCAGCTTATACGGACTGGCCCGAGTCGATACGCAGTATTTT
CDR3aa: CASSLYGLARVDTQYF

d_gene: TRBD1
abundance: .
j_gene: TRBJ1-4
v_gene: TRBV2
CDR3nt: TGTGCCAGCGGAAGACAGGGGGCAAATGAAAAACTGTTTTTT
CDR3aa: CASGRQGANEKLFF

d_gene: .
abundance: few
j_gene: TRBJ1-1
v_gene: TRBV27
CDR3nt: TGTGCCAGCAGTTCATGGGAATTGGACACTGAAGCTTTCTTT
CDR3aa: CASSSWELDTEAFF

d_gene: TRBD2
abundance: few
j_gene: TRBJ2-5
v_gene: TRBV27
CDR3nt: TGTGCCAGCAGGGACCTAGCGGGGGGGGAGACCCAGTACTTC
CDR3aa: CASRDLAGGETQYF

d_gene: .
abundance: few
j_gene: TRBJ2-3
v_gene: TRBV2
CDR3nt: TGTGCCAGCAGTGAGGACCTGGGGCCGCAGTATTTT
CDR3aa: CASSEDLGPQYF

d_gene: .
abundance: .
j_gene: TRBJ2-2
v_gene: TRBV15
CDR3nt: TGTGCCACCAGCAGCCAGGGGAGCACCGGGGAGCTGTTTTTT
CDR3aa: CATSSQGSTGELFF

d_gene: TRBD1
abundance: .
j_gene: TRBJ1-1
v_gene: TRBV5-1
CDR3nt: TGCGCCAGCAGCGATCGCGACAGGGGCACTGAAGCTTTCTTT
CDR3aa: CASSDRDRGTEAFF

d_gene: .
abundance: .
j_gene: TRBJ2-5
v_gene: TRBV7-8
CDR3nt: TGTGCCAGCAGCCTTCTTATGCAAGAGACCCAGTACTTC
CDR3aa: CASSLLMQETQYF

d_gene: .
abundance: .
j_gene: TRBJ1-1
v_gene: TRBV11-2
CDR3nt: TGTGCCAGCAGCTTAGTTGACGCAGGGAACACTGAAGCTTTCTTT
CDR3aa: CASSLVDAGNTEAFF

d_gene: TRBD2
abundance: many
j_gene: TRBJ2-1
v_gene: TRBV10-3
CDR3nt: TGTGCCTCGGGTGGTATGGCTAGCGGGAGCCATGAGCAGTTCTTC
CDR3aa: CASGGMASGSHEQFF

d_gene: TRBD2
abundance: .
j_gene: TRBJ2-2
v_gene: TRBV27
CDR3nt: TGTGCCAGCAGTTCTAGCGGGAGGGCCAAAAGTACCGGGGAGCTGTTTTTT
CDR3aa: CASSSSGRAKSTGELFF

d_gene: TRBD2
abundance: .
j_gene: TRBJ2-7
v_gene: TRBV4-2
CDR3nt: TGTGCCAGCAGCTTAGGGTCGGGGAGGGACGAGCAGTACTTC
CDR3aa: CASSLGSGRDEQYF

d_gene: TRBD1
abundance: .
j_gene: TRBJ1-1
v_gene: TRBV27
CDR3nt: TGTGCCAGCAAGTTCAGGGGGATGAACACTGAAGCTTTCTTT
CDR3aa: CASKFRGMNTEAFF

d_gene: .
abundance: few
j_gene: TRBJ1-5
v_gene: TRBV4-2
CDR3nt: TGTGCCAGCAGCCAAGGCACCCCCGGTAGCAATCAGCCCCAGCATTTT
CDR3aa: CASSQGTPGSNQPQHF

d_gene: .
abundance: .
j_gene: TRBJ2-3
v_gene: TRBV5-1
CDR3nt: TGCGCCAGCAGCTTGGCTGCGAAAAGCACAGATACGCAGTATTTT
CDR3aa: CASSLAAKSTDTQYF

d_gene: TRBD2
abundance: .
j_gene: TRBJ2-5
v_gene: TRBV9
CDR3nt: TGTGCCAGCAGCCCAGGACTAGTGGAGACCCAGTACTTC
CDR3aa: CASSPGLVETQYF

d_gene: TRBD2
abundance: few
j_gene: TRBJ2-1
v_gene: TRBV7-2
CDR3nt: TGTGCCAGCAGCCCGAGCCCATCTAGCGGGGACAACAATGAGCAGTTCTTC
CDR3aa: CASSPSPSSGDNNEQFF

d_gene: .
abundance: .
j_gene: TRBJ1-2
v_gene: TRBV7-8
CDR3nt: TGTGCCAGCAGCTCCTCGCTGGGGGGCGGCAACTATGGCTACACCTTC
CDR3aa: CASSSSLGGGNYGYTF

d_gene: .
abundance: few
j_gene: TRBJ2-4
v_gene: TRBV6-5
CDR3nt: TGTGCCAGTTTTACAGGGCCCCTAGCCAAAAACATTCAGTACTTC
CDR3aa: CASFTGPLAKNIQYF

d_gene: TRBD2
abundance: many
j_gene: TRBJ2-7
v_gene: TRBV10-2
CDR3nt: TGCGCCAGCAGAGCGGGACCGACAAGCTCCTACGAGCAGTACTTC
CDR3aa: CASRAGPTSSYEQYF

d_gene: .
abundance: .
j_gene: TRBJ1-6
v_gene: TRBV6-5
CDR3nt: TGTGCCAGCAGTTACTTAGGAGACCCAAATTCACCCCTCCACTTT
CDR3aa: CASSYLGDPNSPLHF

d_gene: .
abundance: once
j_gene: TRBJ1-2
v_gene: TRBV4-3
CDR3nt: TGCGCCAGCAGCCAAGAGTGGTCACAGGATTACGGCTACACCTTC
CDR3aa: CASSQEWSQDYGYTF

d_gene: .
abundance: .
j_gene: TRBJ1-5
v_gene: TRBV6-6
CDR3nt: TGTGCCAGCAGTGATTGGAGGGCTCAGCCCCAGCATTTT
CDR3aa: CASSDWRAQPQHF

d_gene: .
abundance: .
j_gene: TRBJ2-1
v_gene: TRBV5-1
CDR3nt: TGCGCCAGCAGCGGCGTAACAGGGAGCGATGAGCAGTTCTTC
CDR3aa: CASSGVTGSDEQFF

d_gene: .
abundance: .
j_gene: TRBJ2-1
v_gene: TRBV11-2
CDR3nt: TGTGCCAGCAGCTTAGTAAGGGGCCGCAATGAGCAGTTCTTC
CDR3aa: CASSLVRGRNEQFF

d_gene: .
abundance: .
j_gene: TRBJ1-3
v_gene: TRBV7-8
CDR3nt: TGCGCCAGCAGCCAAGGAGGGGAAAACACCATATATTTT
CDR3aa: CASSQGGENTIYF

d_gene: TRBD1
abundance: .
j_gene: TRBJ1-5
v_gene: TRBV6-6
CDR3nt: TGTGCCAGCAGGGCCCCTGGAGGACAGGGCAATCAGCCCCAGCATTTT
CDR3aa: CASRAPGGQGNQPQHF

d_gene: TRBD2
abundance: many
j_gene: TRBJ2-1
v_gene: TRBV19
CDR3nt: TGTGCCAGTATGGCTCCCGGGACTAGCGGGAGGAATGAGCAGTTCTTC
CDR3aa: CASMAPGTSGRNEQFF

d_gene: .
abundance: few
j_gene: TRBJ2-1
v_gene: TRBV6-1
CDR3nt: TGTGCCAGCAGTCAGTCTCTAAACAATGAGCAGTTCTTC
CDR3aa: CASSQSLNNEQFF

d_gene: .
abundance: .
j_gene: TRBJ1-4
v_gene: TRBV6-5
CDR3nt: TGTGCCAGCAGTTCCTCTCGTCGATCAGAAAAACTGTTTTTT
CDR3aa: CASSSSRRSEKLFF

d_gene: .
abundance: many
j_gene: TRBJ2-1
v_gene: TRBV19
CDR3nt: TGTGCCAGTTCCGTGGGGAGCAACAATGAGCAGTTCTTC
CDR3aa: CASSVGSNNEQFF

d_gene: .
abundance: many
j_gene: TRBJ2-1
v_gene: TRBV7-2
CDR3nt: TGTGCCAGCAGCCCCCGGCTAGCAGAGGGGAGTGAGCAGTTCTTC
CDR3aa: CASSPRLAEGSEQFF

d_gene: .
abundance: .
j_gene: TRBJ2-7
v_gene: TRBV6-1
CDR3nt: TGTGCCAGCAGTGGGATCCGACCCTACGAGCAGTACTTC
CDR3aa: CASSGIRPYEQYF